This is a list of T cell receptor beta chains from one sample in a study of glioma-infiltrating T cells. Each CDR3 protein gets one entry after TCRdb re-called the multiplex PCR reads with MiXCR. The sample has more than 95,000 distinct CDR3 sequences; approximately 25% are singletons. Sequencing was done on a sample of glioma tissue, nonneoplastic brain tissue, or PBMCs (not recorded which). The source of these receptors is a human donor with low-grade glioma or glioblastoma, undergoing nonglioma brain surgery, or in good health (not recorded which). Each CDR3 is given without its conserved first and last residue. A D gene is named only where the DNA matches it firmly. Not all rows give a size; the values are once, few, many and, for expanded clones, a class.

CDR3,D,V,size,J
ASSQGLAGGVKQY,TRBD2,TRBV3-1,many,TRBJ2-7
SVGDRTISYEQY,.,TRBV29-1,.,TRBJ2-7
ASNSAGGGYEKY,TRBD2,TRBV6-2/TRBV6-3,.,TRBJ2-7
SAHDEGARGYT,TRBD1,TRBV20-1,many,TRBJ1-2
ASRASGKETQY,TRBD2,TRBV6-1,many,TRBJ2-5
ASSLPGQRPNTEAF,TRBD1,TRBV5-6,.,TRBJ1-1
ASSYSPALAGKRETQY,TRBD2,TRBV6-2/TRBV6-3,many,TRBJ2-5
AWSVQGTGQPQH,TRBD1,TRBV30,.,TRBJ1-5
ASSIQNNEQF,.,TRBV19,.,TRBJ2-1
AWGQGQSYEQY,.,TRBV30,few,TRBJ2-7